This passage covers 8 T cell receptor beta chains from one sample sequenced in a study of T cell responses to AZD1222 COVID-19 vaccine. Profiling relied on immunoSEQ multiplex PCR, and the TCRdb table lists in-frame clones only, not all of them. Of around 180,000 clones listed, about 87% are singletons. The material was peripheral blood, obtained on day 0 of AZD1222 vaccination. The receptors stem from an adult in good health.

The CDR3 sequence: CASGQQGPAETQYF. CDR3 nucleotides: TGCGCCAGCGGTCAACAGGGTCCCGCGGAGACCCAGTACTTC. The chain uses TRBV5-1 and TRBJ2-5; a weak D match, TRBD1 (6 bases). Germline V lookup: CDR1 SGHRS, CDR2 YFSETQ. Deletions cut 7 bases from V and 5 bases from J, with 18 bases between. The CDR3 has 14 residues.

This chain joins TRBV20-1 and TRBJ1-5; D call uncertain. Trimming removed 3 bases from V and 5 bases from J, with 11 bases in between. CDR3 length: 13 amino acids. Germline V CDR1 and CDR2: DFQATT, SNEGSKA (reference sequence). The CDR3 protein is CSASVQSDQPQHF. The CDR3 DNA follows: TGCAGTGCTAGTGTACAGAGCGATCAGCCCCAGCATTTT.

This chain uses TRBV28 with TRBJ2-1, with 9 bases fitting TRBD2. The CDR3 contains 14 residues. With 9 bases clipped from V and 6 bases from J, the junction kept 9 bases outside the gene matches. CDR1 and CDR2 from the germline V gene are MDHEN and SYDVKM. The DNA of the CDR3 is TGTGCCAGTCAACCCAGCGGGAGGATCAATGAGCAGTTCTTC. The encoded protein is CASQPSGRINEQFF.

This chain connects TRBV19 to TRBJ2-7; 9 positions agree with TRBD2. Unmatched junction bases numbered 9, after V lost 4 bases and J lost 2 bases. This CDR3 comprises 16 residues. In germline, CDR1 is LNHDA, CDR2 SQIVND (reference sequence). The DNA of the CDR3 is TGTGCCAGTAGTACCTTAGCGGGAGTGGAGGCCTACGAGCAGTACTTC. It codes for CASSTLAGVEAYEQYF.

The chain recombines TRBV6-2 or TRBV6-3 with TRBJ1-5; TRBD1 aligns across 7 bases. The CDR3 has 15 residues. Trimming took 5 bases from V and 3 from J; bases not matched to a gene: 7. Germline CDR1 and CDR2: MNHEY and SVGEGT. CDR3: CASSRQTGNNQPQHF. DNA of the CDR3: TGTGCCAGCAGTCGACAGACAGGGAACAATCAGCCCCAGCATTTT.

The V call is TRBV11-3, the J call TRBJ2-1, with D possibly TRBD2 on 6 matching bases. Germline assignment: CDR1 SGHNT and CDR2 YENEEA. The V end was cut by 0 bases, the J end by 7 bases, with 22 bases between. The CDR3 spans 18 residues. CDR3 DNA: TGTGCCAGCAGCTTAGAATCCGGATTACCGGGAGCAGGGAATGAGCAGTTCTTC. It yields the protein CASSLESGLPGAGNEQFF.

V and J are TRBV19 and TRBJ1-6; tentatively, D is TRBD1 (6 bases). CDR1 and CDR2 (germline): LNHDA, SQIVND (reference sequence). The CDR3 length is 15 residues. V lost 6 bases, J lost 6 bases, and 15 bases lay in between. For the CDR3, the DNA is TGTGCCAGTAGGATACCGGGGGCTGGTAATTCACCCCTCCACTTT. Translation gives CASRIPGAGNSPLHF.

In this sample, this clone turned up a few times. The V and J genes are TRBV28 and TRBJ2-7; 11 nucleotides match TRBD2. The CDR3 contains 17 residues. With 6 bases clipped from V and 5 bases from J, the junction kept 15 bases outside the gene matches. Per the germline V gene, CDR1 is MDHEN and CDR2 is SYDVKM. The CDR3 protein is CASSTPGLAARINEQYF. The DNA of the CDR3 is TGTGCCAGCAGCACGCCGGGACTAGCGGCACGCATCAACGAGCAGTACTTC. Supplemented by reference TRBV28 and TRBJ2-7, the full variable domain reads DVKVTQSSRYLVKRTGEKVFLECVQDMDHENMFWYRQDPGLGLRLIYFSYDVKMKEKGDIPEGYSVSREKKERFSLILESASTNQTSMYLCASSTPGLAARINEQYFGPGTRLTVT.